This T cell receptor beta chain was documented in a study of blood T cell dynamics during melanoma immunotherapy. Study observations and caveats: Whether repertoire-driving clones were melanoma-specific could not be determined. Unlike progressors, later disease-control patients had W3 repertoires gaining clonality or diversity.

Time point specified: week 3, after first cycle of checkpoint inhibitor. Sampling occurred pretreatment (T0) and at week 3 (W3), after cycle one of checkpoint blockade. Patients had no prior systemic cancer treatment, immunosuppressants or other active cancers. CDR1 GTSNPN and CDR2 SVGIG come from the germline V gene (reference sequence). The J segment lost 5 bases and the V segment lost 1 base, leaving 11 bases of the junction unmatched. The CDR3 is 17 amino acids. Profiling relied on immunoSEQ multiplex PCR, and the TCRdb table lists in-frame clones only, not all of them. This table holds some 10,000 clones, approximately 80% found once. Points on this clone: Its antigen is as yet unknown.

The sample in question was blood, obtained from a patient treated with checkpoint blockade. This receptor was obtained from a human donor with melanoma. The V and J genes are TRBV30 and TRBJ2-1; 10 bases agree with TRBD2. CDR3 in amino acids: CAWSGGLAEGQHNEQFF. DNA of the CDR3: TGTGCCTGGAGTGGCGGACTAGCGGAGGGCCAACACAATGAGCAGTTCTTC. Based on the CDR3 plus reference TRBV30 and TRBJ2-1, the full variable domain is SQTIHQWPATLVQPVGSPLSLECTVEGTSNPNLYWYRQAAGRGLQLLFYSVGIGQISSEVPQNLSASRPQDRQFILSSKKLLLSDSGFYLCAWSGGLAEGQHNEQFFGPGTRLTVL.